This TCR beta chain was captured by sequencing in a study of blood T cell repertoires in COVID-19. Overall study: The analysed material was cDNA or gDNA that came from T cells, B-cell-depleted T cells, or PBMCs.

Clinical history reported by participants formed the basis on which cohorts were assigned. The study counted Cohort 3 donors as recovered given two negative PCRs, clearance, or symptom resolution. Authors' data handling: Nucleated cell counts were estimated from reference gene primer amplification. Using immunoSEQ multiplex PCR, the repertoire was profiled, and TCRdb retains in-frame clones only, with some absent. V, J and clone size derive from that table, while D and trimming were established from the DNA sequence. The table has around 250,000 clones, around 82% seen once; the top ten hold around 3.7%. Germline CDR1 reads MNHEY; CDR2 reads SMNVEV (reference sequence). Trimming removed 0 bases from V and 6 bases from J; junction bases left unmatched: 8. There are 15 residues in the CDR3.

This TCR was recovered from a man in his fifties who had recovered from COVID-19. Sequenced: PBMCs or T cells enriched from blood (not recorded which). This chain joins TRBV27 and TRBJ2-7; TRBD2 matches 7 bases. CDR3 DNA: TGTGCCAGCAGTTTATCGGCCGGGCCGGGGGGCGAGCAGTACTTC. As protein: CASSLSAGPGGEQYF.